The sample holds a few counts of the clone carrying this T cell receptor (beta chain). Its specificity is not known. Germline V gene sequence: CDR1 MNHNS, CDR2 SASEGT. V shed 3 bases and J shed 3 bases, with 17 bases lying between them. The CDR3 has 16 amino acids. The data were taken from a study of T cells in Graves' hyperthyroidism and ophthalmopathy. Overall study findings and caveats: From stable hyperthyroidism, ophthalmopathy was separated by a 13 V-J model.

Amplified TCR beta CDR3 regions came from RNA transcripts. Researchers ran a first-round RT-PCR on the TCR CDR3 using the HTBI primer set. MiXCR was run by TCRdb on the multiplex PCR reads, yielding one entry per CDR3 protein. The table lists 500,000 or so distinct CDR3 sequences, roughly a sixth of them singletons, with 15% to 20% in the top ten. A Clinical Activity Score of at least 3, a NOSPECS grade of at least 4 and a duration under 3 months were recorded in the ophthalmopathy patients. Diagnoses rested on clinical symptoms, serum thyroxine and TRAb, thyroid ultrasound and orbital computed tomography. PBMCs were collected from a roughly 10 ml volume of fresh peripheral blood.

The chain joins TRBV6-1 to TRBJ1-2; D not resolved. This clonotype originated in a woman aged 18-29 years with Graves' ophthalmopathy. Material for sequencing was blood. The CDR3: CASSEIGRVGYYGYTF. The CDR3 bases are TGTGCCAGCAGTGAGATAGGGAGGGTTGGTTACTATGGCTACACCTTC.